These 27 T cell receptor beta chains share one sample of origin, sequenced in a study of graft-versus-host responses after intestinal transplantation. TCRdb's table, derived via immunoSEQ multiplex PCR, lists solely in-frame clones and lacks some. The sample includes tens of thousands of clones, about 88% of them seen just once. What these receptors recognize is not known. The sample was unstimulated CD4+ T cells sorted from spleen or lymph node cells, taken before transplant. The origin of the receptors is a human donor who was the organ donor for an intestinal transplant.

The chain recombines TRBV9 with TRBJ2-7; 9 bases are shared with TRBD1. CDR3 length: 14 residues. J was trimmed by 4 bases and V by 4 bases; bases with no gene match: 6. CDR1 is SGDLS, CDR2 YYNGEE, per germline. The DNA of the CDR3 is TGTGCCAGCAGCCGTAACGACAGGGGGTACGAGCAGTACTTC. This codes for CASSRNDRGYEQYF.

The chain is built from TRBV12-5 and TRBJ2-3; possibly TRBD1 or TRBD2 for D (5 bases each). Germline assignment: CDR1 LGHNT and CDR2 FRNRAP. This CDR3 spans 13 amino acids. V lost 5 bases, J lost 9 bases, and 15 bases lay in between. The CDR3: CASGLGTLVTQYF. The CDR3 DNA is TGTGCTAGTGGTCTGGGGACCCTCGTCACGCAGTATTTT.

As concerns this clone: The sample has other DNA sequences that encode this CDR3 too. The chain has TRBV7-2 and TRBJ2-7, with 7 bases identical to TRBD2. With V trimmed by 0 bases and J by 4 bases, 3 bases remained unmatched. Germline CDR1 is SGHTA and CDR2 is FQGNSA. There are 14 residues in the CDR3. For the CDR3, the DNA is TGTGCCAGCAGCTTAGCGGGAGGGCCGTACGAGCAGTACTTC. Protein sequence: CASSLAGGPYEQYF.

The rearrangement joins TRBV6-5 to TRBJ2-1; 7 bases fit TRBD2. The CDR3 totals 13 residues. Germline loops: CDR1 MNHEY, CDR2 SVGAGI. V lost 9 bases, J lost 6 bases, and 8 bases stayed unmatched. The CDR3 bases are TGTGCCAGTGTTGGGGCGGGGGTCAATGAGCAGTTCTTC. It encodes CASVGAGVNEQFF.

Note on this clone: The same CDR3 arises from other DNA sequences in this sample as well. The CDR3 sequence is CASSFEGYSLETQYF. Here the CDR3 DNA reads TGTGCCAGCAGCTTTGAGGGGTATTCTTTGGAGACCCAGTACTTC. The genes are TRBV11-3 and TRBJ2-5; D tentatively reads TRBD1 or TRBD2 (5 bases each). Germline V gives CDR1 SGHNT, CDR2 YENEEA. The CDR3 length is 15 residues. V dropped 3 bases and J dropped 5 bases, with 16 bases sitting between them. Based on the CDR3 plus reference TRBV11-3 and TRBJ2-5, the full variable domain is EAGVVQSPRYKIIEKKQPVAFWCNPISGHNTLYWYLQNLGQGPELLIRYENEEAVDDSQLPKDRFSAERLKGVDSTLKIQPAELGDSAVYLCASSFEGYSLETQYFGPGTRLLVL.

The chain links TRBV15 to TRBJ2-5; D perhaps matches TRBD2 (5 bases). Germline values: CDR1 LNHNV, CDR2 YYDKDF (reference sequence). The V end was cut by 1 base, the J end by 0 bases, with 15 bases between. The CDR3 is 17 residues long. The CDR3 DNA follows: TGTGCCACCAGCAGAGTGATGTTTAGCGTAAACCAAGAGACCCAGTACTTC. Encoded protein: CATSRVMFSVNQETQYF.

The chain has TRBV10-3 and TRBJ2-7; D unresolved. CDR1 and CDR2 (germline): ENHRY, SYGVKD. There are 16 residues in the CDR3. Trimming removed 2 bases at V and 0 bases at J, with 14 bases between. The CDR3 nucleotides read TGTGCCATCAGTGAGCCACCCCTACAGCACTCCTACGAGCAGTACTTC. As protein: CAISEPPLQHSYEQYF.

The V call is TRBV7-9, the J call TRBJ1-1, with 9 bases matching TRBD1. Germline V gene data show CDR1 as SEHNR and CDR2 as FQNEAQ (reference sequence). There are 16 residues in the CDR3. V dropped 4 bases and J dropped 1; count of bases not matched to a gene: 7. The CDR3: CASSSLTGGRNTEAFF. In DNA form, the CDR3 reads TGTGCCAGCAGCTCGTTAACAGGGGGCCGGAACACTGAAGCTTTCTTT. Combining the CDR3 with reference TRBV7-9 and TRBJ1-1 gives the whole variable domain DTGVSQNPRHKITKRGQNVTFRCDPISEHNRLYWYRQTLGQGPEFLTYFQNEAQLEKSRLLSDRFSAERPKGSFSTLEIQRTEQGDSAMYLCASSSLTGGRNTEAFFGQGTRLTVV.

The chain carries TRBV6-1 and TRBJ1-5, with 7 bases aligning to TRBD1. The CDR3 loop spans 13 amino acids. CDR1 is MNHNS, CDR2 SASEGT, per germline. The junction had 4 bases not matched to a gene; V was cut back by 6 bases and J by 5 bases. The CDR3 DNA reads as TGTGCCAGCAGACAGGGGTCCTATCAGCCCCAGCATTTT. Its translation is CASRQGSYQPQHF.

The V and J genes are TRBV6-6 and TRBJ2-7; D uncertain. V was shortened by 4 bases and J by 3 bases, with 4 bases between the two germline ends. This CDR3 region has 11 residues. Looked up from germline, CDR1 is MNHNY and CDR2 is SVGAGI (reference sequence). CDR3 sequence reads: CASSSNYEQYF. The CDR3 DNA sequence: TGTGCCAGCAGTTCTAACTACGAGCAGTACTTC.

The gene calls are TRBV19 and TRBJ2-7, with 10 bases lining up with TRBD1. The CDR3 sequence is 13 residues long. The junction had 3 bases not matched to a gene; V was cut back by 7 bases and J by 3 bases. CDR1 LNHDA and CDR2 SQIVND come from the germline V gene (reference sequence). The DNA for the CDR3 is TGTGCCAGTAAAAGGACAGGGGGCTACGAGCAGTACTTC. This gives the protein CASKRTGGYEQYF.

This sequence joins TRBV2 and TRBJ2-5; TRBD1 aligns across 7 bases. Germline V gene lookup returns CDR1 SNHLY and CDR2 FYNNEI. The V gene end was trimmed by 5 bases and the J gene end by 2 bases; junction bases not matched to a gene: 5. This CDR3 is built from 14 residues. The DNA of the CDR3 is TGTGCCAGCAGTTCTGACAGGGTTCAAGAGACCCAGTACTTC. Its translation: CASSSDRVQETQYF.

CDR3 in DNA: TGTGCCACCAGCAGAGGTCGGACCTACGAGCAGTACTTC. This sequence encodes CATSRGRTYEQYF. This rearrangement joins TRBV15 to TRBJ2-7; D is ambiguous. This CDR3 has 13 residues. V lost 1 base and J 2 bases, leaving 6 bases between the germline ends. The germline CDR1 and CDR2 sequences are LNHNV and YYDKDF (reference sequence).

V gene TRBV5-1 combines with J gene TRBJ2-3; 14 bases line up with TRBD2. Germline CDR1 and CDR2: SGHRS and YFSETQ. This CDR3 is 17 amino acids long. The trim removed 4 bases at V and 3 bases at J, leaving 7 bases unmatched. The CDR3 region has the DNA TGCGCCAGCAGCCTAGGGACTAGCGGGAGTAGGACAGATACGCAGTATTTT. It codes for CASSLGTSGSRTDTQYF.

V gene TRBV11-2 combines with J gene TRBJ2-6; D is uncertain. Trimming removed 3 bases at V and 3 bases at J, with 6 bases between. From germline, CDR1 is SGHAT and CDR2 FQNNGV. The length of the CDR3 is 14 residues. The CDR3 loop is CASSFKGGANVLTF. The DNA of the CDR3 is TGTGCCAGCAGCTTTAAGGGTGGGGCCAACGTCCTGACTTTC.

The CDR3 sequence is CASSIGGAGNNQPQHF. The CDR3 DNA is TGTGCCAGTAGTATAGGAGGGGCCGGTAACAATCAGCCCCAGCATTTT. V gene TRBV19 combines with J gene TRBJ1-5; D might be TRBD1 (5 bases). Deletions cut 1 base from V and 3 bases from J, with 13 bases between. This CDR3 is 16 amino acids long. Germline loops: CDR1 LNHDA, CDR2 SQIVND (reference sequence).

The chain combines TRBV19 with TRBJ2-1; TRBD2 matches at 14 bases. Per the germline V gene, CDR1 is LNHDA and CDR2 is SQIVND (reference sequence). Trimming cost V 5 bases and J 14 bases; bases outside gene matches: 11. CDR3 length equals 15 residues. For the CDR3, the DNA is TGTGCCAGTAGTTCCGGGACTAGCGGGAGTAATTATAAGTTCTTC. It is translated as CASSSGTSGSNYKFF.

Comments on this clone: The junction and the germline gene differ at one end; a read error may be behind it. The sample holds other DNA sequences that translate to the same CDR3. The V call is TRBV28, the J call TRBJ2-5, with TRBD1 matching over 10 bases. The CDR3 has 16 residues. Looked up from germline, CDR1 is MDHEN and CDR2 is SYDVKM. The CDR3 loop reads CASSSTGTGARETQYF. Written as DNA, the CDR3 is TGCGCCAGCAGTTCAACCGGGACAGGGGCGAGGGAGACCCAGTACTTC.

This chain connects TRBV30 to TRBJ2-7; maybe TRBD2 (5 bases). V was cut by 0 bases and J by 0 bases, with 9 bases left in between. Per the germline V gene, CDR1 is GTSNPN and CDR2 is SVGIG (reference sequence). The CDR3 covers 14 residues. The DNA for the CDR3 is TGTGCCTGGAGTGTAATGGCGGGCTCCTACGAGCAGTACTTC. This sequence encodes CAWSVMAGSYEQYF.

Here the CDR3 reads CASSSGSGLAYYEQYF. CDR3 DNA: TGTGCCAGCAGCTCTGGGTCGGGACTAGCCTACTACGAGCAGTACTTC. The genes are TRBV5-4 and TRBJ2-7, with TRBD2 matching 9 bases. Trimming cost V 3 bases and J 3 bases; bases outside gene matches: 10. This CDR3 is built from 16 residues. Germline loops: CDR1 SGHNT, CDR2 YYREEE (reference sequence).

The J gene is TRBJ2-1, the V gene TRBV5-1; TRBD2 agrees at 8 bases. The CDR3 spans 15 residues. In germline, CDR1 is SGHRS, CDR2 YFSETQ. After removal of 5 bases from V and 4 bases from J, the junction contained 8 bases not matched to a gene. The DNA for the CDR3 is TGCGCCAGCAGGACGGGAGGGACGGGGTACAATGAGCAGTTCTTC. Translation gives CASRTGGTGYNEQFF.

The chain employs TRBV6-4 and TRBJ1-2; the D gene is possibly TRBD1 (5 bases). The CDR3 runs to 16 residues. CDR1 and CDR2 from the germline V gene are MRHNA and SNTAGT. The V end was cut by 2 bases, the J end by 0 bases, with 13 bases between. CDR3: CASSDTQGLANYGYTF. The CDR3 DNA is TGTGCCAGCAGTGACACTCAGGGTCTTGCTAACTATGGCTACACCTTC.

This chain's CDR3 is CASSLREIDTQYF. Written as DNA, the CDR3 is TGCGCCAGCAGTCTGCGGGAGATAGATACGCAGTATTTT. This chain links TRBV5-1 with TRBJ2-3, with 7 bases matching TRBD2. Germline values: CDR1 SGHRS, CDR2 YFSETQ. V shed 5 bases, J shed 5 bases, and the junction held 5 bases outside the gene matches. CDR3 length equals 13 residues. Full variable domain (missing parts from reference TRBV5-1 and TRBJ2-3): KAGVTQTPRYLIKTRGQQVTLSCSPISGHRSVSWYQQTPGQGLQFLFEYFSETQRNKGNFPGRFSGRQFSNSRSEMNVSTLELGDSALYLCASSLREIDTQYFGPGTRLTVL.

The J gene is TRBJ2-6, the V gene TRBV7-2; TRBD2 might be the D (6 bases). V was pared by 5 bases and J by 0 bases, with 8 bases between. Germline values: CDR1 SGHTA, CDR2 FQGNSA. This CDR3 is 15 amino acids long. The CDR3 region is CASSGRFSGANVLTF. In DNA form, the CDR3 reads TGTGCCAGCAGCGGGAGGTTCTCTGGGGCCAACGTCCTGACTTTC.

This sequence joins TRBV10-1 and TRBJ2-7, with D unresolved. The CDR3 contains 12 residues. Trimming cost V 3 bases and J 0 bases, with 3 bases left between them. From germline, CDR1 is WNHNN and CDR2 SYGVQD (reference sequence). The chain's CDR3 is CASSDSSYEQYF. The CDR3 bases are TGCGCCAGCAGTGACAGCTCCTACGAGCAGTACTTC.

The V and J genes are TRBV20-1 and TRBJ1-2, with TRBD1 as a possible D gene (5 bases). V lost 3 bases to trimming and J lost 5 bases, with 7 bases between them. CDR3 size: 11 residues. Germline V CDR1 and CDR2: DFQATT, SNEGSKA (reference sequence). The CDR3 sequence is CSARTVYGYTF. CDR3 bases: TGCAGTGCTAGGACAGTTTATGGCTACACCTTC.

The chain is built from TRBV11-2 and TRBJ1-2; no clear D. This CDR3 has 14 amino acids. In germline, CDR1 is SGHAT, CDR2 FQNNGV. V shed 4 bases and J shed 8 bases, with 17 bases lying between them. CDR3 residues: CASSSLVPSWGYTF. For the CDR3, the DNA is TGTGCCAGCAGCTCCTTAGTCCCCTCGTGGGGCTACACCTTC. The full variable domain, its missing parts supplied by reference TRBV11-2 and TRBJ1-2, is EAGVAQSPRYKIIEKRQSVAFWCNPISGHATLYWYQQILGQGPKLLIQFQNNGVVDDSQLPKDRFSAERLKGVDSTLKIQPAKLEDSAVYLCASSSLVPSWGYTFGSGTRLTVV.